The clone carrying this T cell receptor beta chain was picked up one time. This sample is drawn from a study of blood T cells in healthy people across ages. As for the study in general: About one barcoded beta molecule per two T cells came from capture by template switching.

Alongside a J-beta primer mix, a sample-barcoded 5' primer served in a second PCR lasting about 7 to 12 cycles. TCRdb fed the 5' RACE reads into MiXCR, producing one record per CDR3 protein. The sample records around 780,000 distinct CDR3 sequences, approximately 60% being singletons. V lost 6 bases and J lost 2, with 15 bases in between. The V gene's germline CDR1 is MNHEY and CDR2 SVGAGI. This CDR3 region has 15 residues. The chain is built from TRBV6-5 and TRBJ2-3; D call uncertain. The sequenced sample consisted of blood. This receptor was identified in a man aged 35-49 years in good health. The CDR3 here is CASRFGVLNTDTQYF. The DNA of the CDR3 is TGTGCCAGCAGGTTTGGGGTCCTAAACACAGATACGCAGTATTTT.